The 7 T cell receptor beta chains listed next were all sequenced from one sample in a study of CXCR3-negative and CXCR3-positive naive CD8 T cells. Via 5' RACE with UMI labels, TRB cDNA libraries were prepared. TCRdb reprocessed the 5' RACE reads and reports one entry per CDR3 protein, with no DNA. Its table lists thousands of distinct CDR3 sequences. Their recognized antigens are unknown. Overall study results and limits: When CXCR3-positive naive cells were set against CXCR3-negative naive cells, the former had more hydrophobic TRB CDR3s.

Sequenced input: naive CXCR3+ CD8+ T cells from blood. Subset specified: CD45RO-CCR7+CD27+CD95- naive CD8+ T cells expressing CXCR3 (TNR3+). Receptor source: a human donor in good health. Some clones in this sample may be carry-over from other donors' samples.

This clonotype shows up as medium-sized by frequency. The CDR3 is CASSLPGREAFF. The genes are TRBV5-1 and TRBJ1-1; TCRdb's assignment of TRBD1 cannot be checked, as there is no DNA. The germline V gene has CDR1 SGHRS and CDR2 YFSETQ. The CDR3 has 12 amino acids.

V and J are TRBV29-1 and TRBJ2-1; TCRdb's D call, TRBD2, is unchecked because there is no DNA. The CDR3 loop spans 12 amino acids. The germline V gene has CDR1 SQVTM and CDR2 ANQGSEA. The CDR3 is CSVDRTYNEQFF.

This clonotype ranks as medium-sized in terms of frequency. The chain combines TRBV4-2 with TRBJ1-2. This CDR3 is built from 16 residues. CDR1 and CDR2 (germline): LGHNA, YNFKEQ. The CDR3: CASSQEYFSTGYGYTF.

The V gene is TRBV10-3, the J gene TRBJ2-1; as DNA is missing, the TRBD1 call by TCRdb cannot be tested. The CDR3 loop spans 12 amino acids. CDR1 ENHRY and CDR2 SYGVKD come from the germline V gene. The CDR3 protein is CATKGPGDEQFF.

V usage is TRBV13 and J usage is TRBJ2-7. Germline V gives CDR1 PRHDT, CDR2 FYEKMQ (reference sequence). The CDR3 extends over 13 amino acids. CDR3 region: CASSSHGHYEQYF.

This chain joins TRBV6-6 and TRBJ2-3. From germline, CDR1 is MNHNY and CDR2 SVGAGI (reference sequence). This CDR3 is built from 13 residues. The CDR3: CASSYSGTDTQYF.

By frequency, this clonotype registers medium-sized. The chain is built from TRBV29-1 and TRBJ2-4; TCRdb names TRBD1, which stays unverified in the absence of DNA. This CDR3 region has 15 residues. Germline assignment: CDR1 SQVTM and CDR2 ANQGSEA. CDR3 residues: CSASGGDSAKNIQYF. The complete variable domain, with remaining parts taken from reference TRBV29-1 and TRBJ2-4, reads SAVISQKPSRDICQRGTSLTIQCQVDSQVTMMFWYRQQPGQSLTLIATANQGSEATYESGFVIDKFPISRPNLTFSTLTVSNMSPEDSSIYLCSASGGDSAKNIQYFGAGTRLSVL.